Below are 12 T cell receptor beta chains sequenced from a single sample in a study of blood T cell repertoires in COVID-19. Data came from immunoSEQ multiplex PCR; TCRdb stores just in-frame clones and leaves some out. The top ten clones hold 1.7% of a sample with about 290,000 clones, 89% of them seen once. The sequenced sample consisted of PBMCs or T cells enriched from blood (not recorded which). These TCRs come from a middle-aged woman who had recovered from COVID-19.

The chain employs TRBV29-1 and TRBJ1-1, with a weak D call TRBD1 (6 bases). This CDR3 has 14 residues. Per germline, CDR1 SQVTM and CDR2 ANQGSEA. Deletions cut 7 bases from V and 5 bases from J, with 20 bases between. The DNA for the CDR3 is TGCAGCGCTCAGACACAACAGGGAGAAACTGAAGCTTTCTTT. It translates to CSAQTQQGETEAFF. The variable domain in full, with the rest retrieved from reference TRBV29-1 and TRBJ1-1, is SAVISQKPSRDICQRGTSLTIQCQVDSQVTMMFWYRQQPGQSLTLIATANQGSEATYESGFVIDKFPISRPNLTFSTLTVSNMSPEDSSIYLCSAQTQQGETEAFFGQGTRLTVV.

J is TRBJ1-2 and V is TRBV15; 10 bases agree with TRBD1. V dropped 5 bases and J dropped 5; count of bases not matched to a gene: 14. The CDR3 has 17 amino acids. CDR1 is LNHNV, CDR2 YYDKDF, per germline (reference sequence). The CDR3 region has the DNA TGTGCCACCAGCCCCAGGAGGGGGGGGACAGGGGTTTATGGCTACACCTTC. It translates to CATSPRRGGTGVYGYTF.

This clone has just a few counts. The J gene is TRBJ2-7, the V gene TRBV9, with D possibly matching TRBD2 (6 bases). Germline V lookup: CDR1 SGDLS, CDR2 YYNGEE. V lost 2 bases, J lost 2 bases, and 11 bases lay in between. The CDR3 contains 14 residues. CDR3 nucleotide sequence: TGTGCCAGCAGCGTTTCCGGGAGTGCCTACGAGCAGTACTTC. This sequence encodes CASSVSGSAYEQYF.

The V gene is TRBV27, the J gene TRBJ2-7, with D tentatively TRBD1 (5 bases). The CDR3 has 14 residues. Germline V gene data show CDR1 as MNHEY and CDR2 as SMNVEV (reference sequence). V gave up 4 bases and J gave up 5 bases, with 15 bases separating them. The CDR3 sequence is CASSSPSDNHEQYF. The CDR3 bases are TGTGCCAGCAGTTCCCCTTCGGACAACCACGAGCAGTACTTC.

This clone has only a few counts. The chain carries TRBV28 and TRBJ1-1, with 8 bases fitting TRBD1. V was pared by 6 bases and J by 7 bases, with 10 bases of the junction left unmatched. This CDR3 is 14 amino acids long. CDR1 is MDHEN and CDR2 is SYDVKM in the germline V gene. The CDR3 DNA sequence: TGTGCCAGCAGCGTTTGGACAGGGAGATATGAAGCTTTCTTT. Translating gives CASSVWTGRYEAFF.

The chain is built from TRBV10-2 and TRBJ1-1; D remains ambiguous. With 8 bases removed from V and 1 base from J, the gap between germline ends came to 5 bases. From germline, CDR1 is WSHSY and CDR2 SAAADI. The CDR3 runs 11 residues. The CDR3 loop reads CASRENTEAFF. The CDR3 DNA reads TGCGCCAGCCGCGAGAACACTGAAGCTTTCTTT.

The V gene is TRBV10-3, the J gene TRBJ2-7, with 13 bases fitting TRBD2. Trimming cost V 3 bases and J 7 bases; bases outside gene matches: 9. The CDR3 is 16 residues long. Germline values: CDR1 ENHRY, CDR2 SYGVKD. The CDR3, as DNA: TGTGCCATCAGTGATCTACTAGCGGGAGGGTCCGGGGAGCAGTACTTC. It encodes CAISDLLAGGSGEQYF.

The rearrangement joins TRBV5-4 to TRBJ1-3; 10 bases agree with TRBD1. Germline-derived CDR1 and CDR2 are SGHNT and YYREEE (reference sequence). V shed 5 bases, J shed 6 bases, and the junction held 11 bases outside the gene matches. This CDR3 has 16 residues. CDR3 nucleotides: TGTGCCAGCAGGGATTCCGGGACAGGGGCCCCAAACACCATATATTTT. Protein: CASRDSGTGAPNTIYF.

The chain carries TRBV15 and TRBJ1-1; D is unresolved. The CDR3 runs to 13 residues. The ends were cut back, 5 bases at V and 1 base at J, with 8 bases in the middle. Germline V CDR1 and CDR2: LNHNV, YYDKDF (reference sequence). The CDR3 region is CATSVIRNTEAFF. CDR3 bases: TGTGCCACCAGCGTTATCCGGAACACTGAAGCTTTCTTT.

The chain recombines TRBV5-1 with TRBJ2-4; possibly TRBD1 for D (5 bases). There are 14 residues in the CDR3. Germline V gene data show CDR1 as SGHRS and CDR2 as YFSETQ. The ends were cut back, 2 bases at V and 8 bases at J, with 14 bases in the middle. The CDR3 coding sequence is TGCGCCAGCAGCTTAATAGGGGATAGGGACATTCAGTACTTC. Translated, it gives CASSLIGDRDIQYF.

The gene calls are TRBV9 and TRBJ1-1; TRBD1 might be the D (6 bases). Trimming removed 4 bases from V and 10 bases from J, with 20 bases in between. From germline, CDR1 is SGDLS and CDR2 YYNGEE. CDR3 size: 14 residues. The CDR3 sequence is CASSPNYREEVAFF. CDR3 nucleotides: TGTGCCAGCAGCCCCAATTACAGGGAAGAGGTAGCTTTCTTT.

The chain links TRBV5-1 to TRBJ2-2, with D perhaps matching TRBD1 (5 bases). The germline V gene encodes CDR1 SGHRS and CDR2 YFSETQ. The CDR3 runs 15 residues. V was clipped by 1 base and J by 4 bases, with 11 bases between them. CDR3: CASSLQGGATGELFF. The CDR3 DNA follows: TGCGCCAGCAGCTTGCAGGGTGGGGCCACCGGGGAGCTGTTTTTT.